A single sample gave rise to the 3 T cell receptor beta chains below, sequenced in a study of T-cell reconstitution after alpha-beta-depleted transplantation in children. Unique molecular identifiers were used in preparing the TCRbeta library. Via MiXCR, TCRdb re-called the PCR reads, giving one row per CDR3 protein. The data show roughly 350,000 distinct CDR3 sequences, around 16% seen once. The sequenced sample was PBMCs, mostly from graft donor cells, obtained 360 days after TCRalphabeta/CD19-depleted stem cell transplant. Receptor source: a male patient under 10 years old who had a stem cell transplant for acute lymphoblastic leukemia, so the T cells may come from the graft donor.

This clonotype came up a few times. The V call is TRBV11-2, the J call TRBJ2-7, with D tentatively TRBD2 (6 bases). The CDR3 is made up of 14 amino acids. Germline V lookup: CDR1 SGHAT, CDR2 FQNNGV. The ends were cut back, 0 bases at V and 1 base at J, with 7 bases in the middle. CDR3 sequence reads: CASSLELASYEQYF. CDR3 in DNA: TGTGCCAGCAGCTTAGAACTAGCTTCCTACGAGCAGTACTTC.

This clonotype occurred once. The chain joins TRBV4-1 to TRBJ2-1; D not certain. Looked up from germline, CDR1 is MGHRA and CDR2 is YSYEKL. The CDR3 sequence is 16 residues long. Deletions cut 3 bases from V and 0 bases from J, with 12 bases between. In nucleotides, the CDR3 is TGCGCCAGCAGCCAGACCGGTTCGAGCTCCTACAATGAGCAGTTCTTC. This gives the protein CASSQTGSSSYNEQFF.

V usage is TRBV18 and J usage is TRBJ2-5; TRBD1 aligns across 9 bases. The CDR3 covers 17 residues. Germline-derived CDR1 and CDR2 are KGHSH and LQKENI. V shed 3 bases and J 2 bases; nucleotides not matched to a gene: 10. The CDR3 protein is CASSPGQGIIWQETQYF. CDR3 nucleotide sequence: TGTGCCAGCTCACCGGGACAGGGTATAATTTGGCAAGAGACCCAGTACTTC.